These 17 T cell receptor beta chains share one sample of origin, sequenced in a study of T cell responses to AZD1222 COVID-19 vaccine (dated by TCRdb to 2020 to 2023). The sample's time point label is to be understood as: baseline before first vaccination. The protocol used for the library was the immunoSEQ multiplex PCR assay. This immuneACCESS table, as held by TCRdb, lists in-frame sequences with V and J called but not all clones. Of the missing ones, under half trace to an unresolved V gene in checked studies; the others have no known cause. The sample table shows more than 95,000 clones, and around 90% are seen once. About 9.7% of the sample is taken by the ten largest. This specimen consisted of peripheral blood, obtained on day 0 of AZD1222 vaccination. All receptors derive from an adult in good health.

This clone turned up a few times. The chain couples TRBV28 to TRBJ2-7; D is uncertain. Trimming left V 5 bases short and J 4 bases short, with 15 bases between. CDR1 is MDHEN, CDR2 SYDVKM, per germline. The CDR3 spans 14 residues. The CDR3 DNA reads as TGTGCCAGCAGTCCCACACAGAACTTTTACGAGCAGTACTTC. Protein sequence: CASSPTQNFYEQYF.

The rearrangement uses TRBV5-4 and TRBJ1-2, with D unresolved. Per the germline V gene, CDR1 is SGHNT and CDR2 is YYREEE (reference sequence). The CDR3 is 14 residues long. V shed 1 base and J shed 3 bases, with 10 bases lying between them. DNA for the CDR3: TGTGCCAGCAGCTTGTCCTCCCCCGACTATGGCTACACCTTC. Translated: CASSLSSPDYGYTF.

V and J are TRBV15 and TRBJ1-2; maybe TRBD1 (5 bases). The CDR3 runs to 15 residues. Germline loops: CDR1 LNHNV, CDR2 YYDKDF (reference sequence). The V end lost 5 bases, the J end lost 1 base, and 14 bases lay between the germline ends. The CDR3 protein is CATSASTADNYGYTF. The CDR3 DNA reads TGTGCCACCAGCGCGTCGACAGCTGATAACTATGGCTACACCTTC.

The chain has TRBV28 and TRBJ2-1; 9 bases match TRBD1. This CDR3 is 14 amino acids long. J gave up 9 bases and V 5 bases, and 8 bases lay outside the gene matches. CDR1 and CDR2 from the germline V gene are MDHEN and SYDVKM. The CDR3 region is CASSPWTGDTEQFF. The CDR3 nucleotides read TGTGCCAGCAGTCCCTGGACAGGGGATACTGAGCAGTTCTTC. Drawing the rest from reference TRBV28 and TRBJ2-1, the complete variable domain is DVKVTQSSRYLVKRTGEKVFLECVQDMDHENMFWYRQDPGLGLRLIYFSYDVKMKEKGDIPEGYSVSREKKERFSLILESASTNQTSMYLCASSPWTGDTEQFFGPGTRLTVL.

V gene TRBV19 combines with J gene TRBJ1-4, with TRBD1 identical over 7 bases. Germline lookup yields CDR1 LNHDA and CDR2 SQIVND (reference sequence). The ends lost 1 base at V and 5 bases at J; junction bases unmatched: 7. This CDR3 spans 16 amino acids. The CDR3 region is CASSIGDGTANEKLFF. Here the CDR3 DNA reads TGTGCCAGTAGTATAGGCGACGGGACAGCCAATGAAAAACTGTTTTTT.

This clone appeared a single time. V gene TRBV5-1 combines with J gene TRBJ1-2; D unclear. The V gene's germline CDR1 is SGHRS and CDR2 YFSETQ. CDR3 size: 14 residues. V gave up 0 bases and J gave up 5 bases, with 11 bases separating them. CDR3 in amino acids: CASSLEPSSYGYTF. DNA of the CDR3: TGCGCCAGCAGCTTGGAACCGAGCTCATATGGCTACACCTTC.

The chain is built from TRBV19 and TRBJ1-4; D might be TRBD1 (6 bases). The CDR3 length is 16 residues. Germline V CDR1 and CDR2: LNHDA, SQIVND (reference sequence). V lost 7 bases, J lost 4 bases, and 19 bases lay in between. The CDR3 DNA is TGTGCCAGTACCCTCGCCCGGGGGCTAGGTAATGAAAAACTGTTTTTT. Its protein is CASTLARGLGNEKLFF.

The chain joins TRBV4-3 to TRBJ1-1; no reliable D call. The CDR3 covers 17 residues. Germline V gene data show CDR1 as LGHNA and CDR2 as YSLEER. V dropped 0 bases and J dropped 3 bases, with 17 bases sitting between them. CDR3 sequence: CASSQDWASSRDTEAFF. The CDR3 DNA reads TGCGCCAGCAGCCAAGATTGGGCCAGCTCAAGAGACACTGAAGCTTTCTTT.

The V and J genes are TRBV18 and TRBJ2-3; D call uncertain. Germline assignment: CDR1 KGHSH and CDR2 LQKENI. V lost 10 bases to trimming and J lost 3 bases, with 17 bases between them. This CDR3 contains 14 residues. The CDR3 nucleotides read TGTGCCATGATCGGAGCTGGCCATACAGATACGCAGTATTTT. It codes for CAMIGAGHTDTQYF.

Worth noting for this clone: Other nucleotide sequences from this sample produce the same CDR3. The genes are TRBV19 and TRBJ1-4; D is perhaps TRBD1 (5 bases). Germline V gene lookup returns CDR1 LNHDA and CDR2 SQIVND (reference sequence). The length of the CDR3 is 14 residues. The V end was cut by 1 base, the J end by 8 bases, with 11 bases between. The CDR3 protein is CASSIGGGGEKLFF. In DNA form, the CDR3 reads TGTGCCAGTAGTATAGGTGGGGGAGGAGAAAAACTGTTTTTT.

This chain links TRBV19 with TRBJ2-1; 9 bases align to TRBD1. Germline V CDR1 and CDR2: LNHDA, SQIVND (reference sequence). Unmatched junction bases numbered 10, after V lost 6 bases and J lost 10 bases. The length of the CDR3 is 14 residues. The CDR3 DNA sequence: TGTGCCAGTAGAGGGACAGGGATCTTTGGGGAGCAGTTCTTC. As protein: CASRGTGIFGEQFF.

The chain recombines TRBV20-1 with TRBJ2-1; unclear D gene. The V end lost 3 bases, the J end lost 1 base, and 13 bases lay between the germline ends. Germline V gene data show CDR1 as DFQATT and CDR2 as SNEGSKA (reference sequence). The CDR3 loop spans 15 amino acids. CDR3 in amino acids: CSASGTGGSYNEQFF. The DNA of the CDR3 is TGCAGTGCTAGTGGTACGGGTGGGTCCTACAATGAGCAGTTCTTC.

The rearrangement uses TRBV28 and TRBJ1-2; the D is unclear. There are 13 residues in the CDR3. V gave up 3 bases and J gave up 8 bases, with 13 bases separating them. Germline V lookup: CDR1 MDHEN, CDR2 SYDVKM. The DNA for the CDR3 is TGTGCCAGCAGTTTGCGGGGATCGCGGGGCTACACCTTC. It codes for CASSLRGSRGYTF.

The DNA of the CDR3 is TGTGCCAGCAGAGGAGACAGGGAAACAGATACGCAGTATTTT. Its translation is CASRGDRETDTQYF. The chain is built from TRBV3-1 (or the pseudogene TRBV3-2) and TRBJ2-3, with TRBD1 identical over 7 bases. The CDR3 extends over 14 amino acids. From germline, CDR1 is LGHDT and CDR2 YNNKEL (reference sequence). The J segment lost 3 bases and the V segment lost 6 bases, leaving 6 bases of the junction unmatched.

Here the CDR3 reads CASSQSRAASGGNTIYF. The CDR3 region has the DNA TGCGCCAGCAGTCAATCTAGGGCGGCCTCCGGGGGAAACACCATATATTTT. The V and J genes are TRBV23-1 and TRBJ1-3; D gene ambiguous. TRBV23-1 is placed among ORFs of uncertain function. Trimming stripped 0 bases from V and 4 bases from J, with 16 bases between. The CDR3 contains 17 residues.

This chain links TRBV5-6 with TRBJ2-7; 8 bases map to TRBD1. In germline, CDR1 is SGHDT, CDR2 YYEEEE. V dropped 4 bases and J dropped 4; count of bases not matched to a gene: 7. This CDR3 has 14 residues. CDR3 nucleotide sequence: TGTGCCAGCAGCGGAGACAGGGGACCTTACGAGCAGTACTTC. Amino acid sequence: CASSGDRGPYEQYF.

The chain is built from TRBV3-1 (or the pseudogene TRBV3-2) and TRBJ1-2, with D unresolved. V was clipped by 4 bases and J by 6 bases, with 12 bases between them. Looked up from germline, CDR1 is LGHDT and CDR2 is YNNKEL (reference sequence). This CDR3 is built from 13 residues. Written as DNA, the CDR3 is TGTGCCAGCAGCCGCGAGGGCGGCCATGGCTACACCTTC. Amino acids: CASSREGGHGYTF.